The 5 T cell receptor beta chains in this list originate from one sample, sequenced in a study of cytomegalovirus exposure and HLA in healthy donors. This PCR relied on a set of 60 Vbeta primers and 13 Jbeta primers. Sequencing was performed with immunoSEQ multiplex PCR; in TCRdb, only in-frame clones are kept and a portion is missing. The sample lists around 160,000 clones; roughly 75% were seen once. Sequenced material: PBMCs. These receptors originate from a male donor in good health and CMV-seronegative.

This chain uses TRBV6-6 with TRBJ2-1, with D possibly matching TRBD1 (6 bases). In germline, CDR1 is MNHNY, CDR2 SVGAGI (reference sequence). The CDR3 is 16 amino acids. V gave up 5 bases and J gave up 5 bases, with 19 bases separating them. CDR3 nucleotide sequence: TGTGCCAGCAGTACAGGGTACGGGGAGAGGCACAATGAGCAGTTCTTC. This translates into CASSTGYGERHNEQFF.

V is TRBV4-2 and J is TRBJ2-2; 16 bases line up with TRBD2. This CDR3 region has 16 residues. The V gene's germline CDR1 is LGHNA and CDR2 YNFKEQ. The J segment lost 8 bases and the V segment lost 5 bases, leaving 5 bases of the junction unmatched. DNA of the CDR3: TGTGCCAGCAGCGGGACTAGCGGGGGGGCGAGTGGGGAGCTGTTTTTT. This sequence encodes CASSGTSGGASGELFF.

The gene calls are TRBV5-1 and TRBJ2-7, with TRBD2 identical over 8 bases. The trim removed 2 bases at V and 4 bases at J, leaving 5 bases unmatched. The germline V gene encodes CDR1 SGHRS and CDR2 YFSETQ. CDR3 length equals 14 residues. The DNA of the CDR3 is TGCGCCAGCAGCTTTACCGGGAGGGGGTACGAGCAGTACTTC. As protein: CASSFTGRGYEQYF.

This clone was counted once. The J gene is TRBJ2-3, the V gene TRBV29-1, with 7 bases that match TRBD1. The V gene end was trimmed by 6 bases and the J gene end by 3 bases; junction bases not matched to a gene: 12. Germline V CDR1 and CDR2: SQVTM, ANQGSEA. The CDR3 is 15 residues long. The CDR3 nucleotides are TGCAGCGTGAACCTCAGGGGGAAAAATACAGATACGCAGTATTTT. The encoded protein is CSVNLRGKNTDTQYF.

The rearrangement uses TRBV11-2 and TRBJ2-1; 7 nucleotides line up with TRBD2. V shed 4 bases, J shed 3 bases, and the junction held 15 bases outside the gene matches. This CDR3 is built from 18 residues. Germline lookup yields CDR1 SGHAT and CDR2 FQNNGV. The CDR3 sequence is CASSSTNPRDYNYNEQFF. The CDR3 DNA reads as TGTGCCAGCAGCTCAACCAACCCCCGGGACTACAACTACAATGAGCAGTTCTTC.